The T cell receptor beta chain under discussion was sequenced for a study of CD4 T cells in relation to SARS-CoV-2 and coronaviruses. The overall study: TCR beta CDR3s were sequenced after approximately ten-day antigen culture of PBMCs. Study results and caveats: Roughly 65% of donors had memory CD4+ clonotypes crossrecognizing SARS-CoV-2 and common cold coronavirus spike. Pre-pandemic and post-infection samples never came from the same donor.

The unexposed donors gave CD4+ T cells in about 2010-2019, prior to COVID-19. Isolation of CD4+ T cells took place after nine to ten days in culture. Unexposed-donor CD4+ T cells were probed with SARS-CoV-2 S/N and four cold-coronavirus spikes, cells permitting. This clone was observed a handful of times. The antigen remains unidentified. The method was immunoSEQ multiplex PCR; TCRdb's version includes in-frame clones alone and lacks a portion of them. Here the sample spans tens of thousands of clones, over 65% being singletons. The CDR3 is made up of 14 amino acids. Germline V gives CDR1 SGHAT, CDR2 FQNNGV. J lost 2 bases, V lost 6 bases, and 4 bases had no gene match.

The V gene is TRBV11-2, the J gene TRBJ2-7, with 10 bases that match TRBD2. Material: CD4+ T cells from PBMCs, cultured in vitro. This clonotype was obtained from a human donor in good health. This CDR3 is CASRSLAGAYEQYF. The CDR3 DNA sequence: TGTGCCAGCAGGTCCCTAGCGGGAGCCTACGAGCAGTACTTC.